Below are 5 T cell receptor beta chains sequenced from a single sample in a study of shared clonotypes between healthy human individuals. TCRdb keeps only in-frame clones here, not all; method: immunoSEQ multiplex PCR. Counted here are about 2.1 million clones, 93% occurring once; the ten biggest clones make up around 1.8%. CD45RO-negative, CCR7-positively selected cells formed the naive CD8 fraction, excluding terminally differentiated effector memory CD45RA+ cells. Sequences were obtained from naive CD8+ T cells from PBMCs. All receptors come from a young man in good health. Some clones in this sample may be carry-over from other donors' samples.

The rearrangement uses TRBV6-6 and TRBJ1-3; possibly TRBD1 for D (5 bases). Trimming shortened V by 2 bases and J by 8 bases, and 19 bases separated the two germline ends. This CDR3 is 16 amino acids long. Germline V lookup: CDR1 MNHNY, CDR2 SVGAGI (reference sequence). The CDR3 here is CASSYTRDPSRHTIYF. In DNA, the CDR3 is TGTGCCAGCAGTTACACCCGGGACCCCTCGAGGCACACCATATATTTT.

The chain employs TRBV5-6 and TRBJ2-7; 9 nucleotides match TRBD1. CDR3 length equals 14 residues. The J segment lost 4 bases and the V segment lost 4 bases, leaving 6 bases of the junction unmatched. CDR1 is SGHDT, CDR2 YYEEEE, per germline. The CDR3, as DNA: TGTGCCAGCAGCGGCGGGACAGGGACTTACGAGCAGTACTTC. It codes for CASSGGTGTYEQYF.

This clone has only a few counts. V is TRBV2 and J is TRBJ2-7; D is uncertain. V lost 6 bases and J 0 bases, leaving 6 bases between the germline ends. The CDR3 consists of 12 residues. Per germline, CDR1 SNHLY and CDR2 FYNNEI. The CDR3 loop reads CASRKVSYEQYF. In DNA form, the CDR3 reads TGTGCCAGCAGGAAGGTCTCCTACGAGCAGTACTTC.

The J gene is TRBJ2-3, the V gene TRBV5-6; the D gene is possibly TRBD2 (5 bases). V shed 1 base and J shed 5 bases, with 8 bases lying between them. This CDR3 has 13 residues. Germline V gene sequence: CDR1 SGHDT, CDR2 YYEEEE. The DNA of the CDR3 is TGTGCCAGCAGCTTGATCGGGGAAGATACGCAGTATTTT. It is translated as CASSLIGEDTQYF.

The chain recombines TRBV6-4 with TRBJ1-1; 9 bases map to TRBD1. Per the germline V gene, CDR1 is MRHNA and CDR2 is SNTAGT. The CDR3 has 14 amino acids. The V and J ends lost 6 bases and 8 bases, in that order; junction bases with no gene match: 10. The CDR3 sequence is CASRRGQGVTEAFF. In DNA form, the CDR3 reads TGTGCCAGCAGAAGGGGACAGGGAGTTACCGAAGCTTTCTTT.